This TCR beta chain was sequenced in a study of blood T cell repertoires in COVID-19. Original handling: Nucleated cell counts were estimated from reference gene primer amplification. Clones were read by immunoSEQ multiplex PCR, and TCRdb kept only the in-frame ones, dropping some. The DNA gave D and trimming, while V, J and clone size come from that table. This sample carries about 76,000 clones, more than 80% of them seen once, and the ten largest clones take 15% to 20%. Germline CDR1 and CDR2: SGHVS and FNYEAQ. J was trimmed by 1 base and V by 3 bases; bases with no gene match: 10. The CDR3 runs to 17 residues.

This clonotype was sampled from a woman between 55 and 75 years old with acute or convalescent COVID-19. Source material: peripheral blood. The chain links TRBV7-6 to TRBJ2-5; 8 bases agree with TRBD2. The CDR3, as DNA: TGTGCCAGCAGCTTTGCTGGTAGGCGGGGGGCCCAAGAGACCCAGTACTTC. This encodes CASSFAGRRGAQETQYF.